One sample yielded the 22 T cell receptor beta chains listed below, sequenced in a study of response to subunit inactivated influenza vaccine. From the RT-PCR reads, TCRdb called clonotypes with MiXCR, one entry per CDR3 protein. This table has fewer than 250,000 distinct CDR3 sequences, 13% to 15% appearing once. This material consisted of CD8+ T cells sorted from PBMCs, taken more than 4 days after vaccination. The source is a man in his forties or fifties who received an inactivated influenza vaccine.

The chain employs TRBV7-2 and TRBJ2-1, with TRBD2 matching over 7 bases. The ends lost 5 bases at V and 7 bases at J; junction bases unmatched: 8. The CDR3 is made up of 14 amino acids. Germline V gene data show CDR1 as SGHTA and CDR2 as FQGNSA. CDR3 loop: CASSLGLDLNEQFF. As DNA, the CDR3 is TGTGCCAGCAGCCTCGGACTAGATCTAAATGAGCAGTTCTTC.

This clonotype was recorded a few times. The chain combines TRBV5-6 with TRBJ1-2; D unresolved. The length of the CDR3 is 17 residues. Per germline, CDR1 SGHDT and CDR2 YYEEEE. Between the trimmed V and J ends, which lost 4 bases and 7 bases, there was a span of 26 bases. The CDR3 protein is CASSKGKVASELRGYTF. CDR3 nucleotides: TGTGCCAGCAGCAAGGGTAAAGTTGCCTCTGAGTTACGTGGCTACACCTTC.

This clonotype was counted many times. This sequence joins TRBV12-3 or TRBV12-4 and TRBJ2-2; no reliable D call. This CDR3 is 18 amino acids long. V gave up 7 bases and J gave up 1 base, with 22 bases separating them. The CDR3 here is CASNLLPVGLGNTGELFF. CDR3 nucleotides: TGTGCCAGCAATCTCCTCCCTGTAGGCCTGGGGAACACCGGGGAGCTGTTTTTT.

Only a few counts were recorded for this clonotype. The gene calls are TRBV27 and TRBJ1-1, with D maybe TRBD1 (5 bases). V lost 8 bases, J lost 1 base, and 17 bases lay in between. This CDR3 spans 15 amino acids. Germline loops: CDR1 MNHEY, CDR2 SMNVEV (reference sequence). CDR3 nucleotides: TGTGCCAGCTCCGACAGTTCTATCCCGAACACTGAAGCTTTCTTT. This translates into CASSDSSIPNTEAFF.

This chain links TRBV29-1 with TRBJ2-1; D is undetermined. The V end was cut by 6 bases, the J end by 8 bases, with 8 bases between. The CDR3 runs 10 residues. Germline V gene data show CDR1 as SQVTM and CDR2 as ANQGSEA. The CDR3 DNA follows: TGCAGCGTAGATACATATGAGCAGTTCTTC. It encodes CSVDTYEQFF.

This chain uses TRBV7-9 with TRBJ2-3; the match to TRBD1 covers 8 bases. The CDR3 extends over 14 amino acids. The ends lost 6 bases at V and 2 bases at J; junction bases unmatched: 4. Germline CDR1 and CDR2: SEHNR and FQNEAQ (reference sequence). For the CDR3, the DNA is TGTGCCAGCAGGAAACAGGGGGACACAGATACGCAGTATTTT. Protein sequence: CASRKQGDTDTQYF.

In this sample, this clonotype turned up a few times. The V and J genes are TRBV4-2 and TRBJ2-5; D is possibly TRBD2 (5 bases). This CDR3 is built from 16 residues. Trimming stripped 0 bases from V and 2 bases from J, with 13 bases between. Germline CDR1 and CDR2: LGHNA and YNFKEQ. In DNA, the CDR3 is TGTGCCAGCAGCCAAGAAAGTATTGGGGAGCAAGAGACCCAGTACTTC. Encoded protein: CASSQESIGEQETQYF.

The chain has TRBV7-3 and TRBJ2-7, with no clear D. The CDR3 consists of 19 residues. V was shortened by 1 base and J by 4 bases, with 26 bases between the two germline ends. From germline, CDR1 is SGHTA and CDR2 FQGTGA. The CDR3 here is CASSLMGIERIDRVYEQYF. CDR3 in DNA: TGTGCCAGCAGCTTAATGGGTATTGAGCGAATCGATAGGGTTTACGAGCAGTACTTC.

This clonotype was seen at least ten times. The chain joins TRBV4-1 to TRBJ1-3; D uncertain. V lost 1 base, J lost 3 bases, and 7 bases lay in between. In germline, CDR1 is MGHRA, CDR2 YSYEKL. CDR3 size: 14 residues. CDR3 in DNA: TGCGCCAGCAGCCAAGCTGGGATTGGAAACACCATATATTTT. It is translated as CASSQAGIGNTIYF.

This sequence joins TRBV7-8 and TRBJ2-3; 10 bases agree with TRBD2. With V trimmed by 1 base and J by 1 base, 5 bases remained unmatched. CDR3 size: 17 residues. Germline CDR1 SGHVS, CDR2 FQNEAQ. The CDR3, as DNA: TGTGCCAGCAGCTTAGTCCTAGCGGGAGTGGGCACAGATACGCAGTATTTT. This encodes CASSLVLAGVGTDTQYF.

The V call is TRBV27, the J call TRBJ2-1, with TRBD2 identical over 7 bases. This CDR3 has 15 amino acids. Germline lookup yields CDR1 MNHEY and CDR2 SMNVEV (reference sequence). The junction had 10 bases not matched to a gene; V was cut back by 3 bases and J by 8 bases. The CDR3 DNA reads TGTGCCAGCAGTTTGAGACGGGAGGTGTTGGATGAGCAGTTCTTC. This encodes CASSLRREVLDEQFF.

This clonotype was recorded once. The chain combines TRBV6-5 with TRBJ2-3; D is unresolved. The length of the CDR3 is 14 residues. Trimming removed 0 bases from V and 3 bases from J, with 7 bases in between. Germline loops: CDR1 MNHEY, CDR2 SVGAGI. In DNA, the CDR3 is TGTGCCAGCAGTTACTCGAAGCCGACAGATACGCAGTATTTT. Translation: CASSYSKPTDTQYF.

This clonotype was found many times. The CDR3 nucleotides read TGTGCCAGCAGTTCCCCCTTTGTCCATGAAGCTTTCTTT. It translates to CASSSPFVHEAFF. V is TRBV27 and J is TRBJ1-1; D is uncertain. The germline gives CDR1 MNHEY, CDR2 SMNVEV (reference sequence). The V gene lost 4 bases and the J gene lost 7 bases, with 13 bases spanning the gap. This CDR3 is built from 13 residues.

The sample holds a few counts of this clonotype. The chain recombines TRBV24-1 with TRBJ2-3; D gene ambiguous. The CDR3 loop spans 15 amino acids. Germline V gene sequence: CDR1 KGHDR, CDR2 SFDVKD. Trimming removed 2 bases at V and 2 bases at J, with 10 bases between. The CDR3 sequence: CATSDSGGSTDTQYF. The CDR3 region has the DNA TGTGCCACCAGTGATTCTGGCGGTTCCACAGATACGCAGTATTTT.

This clonotype was seen more than once but under ten times. The chain links TRBV1 to TRBJ2-7; the D call TRBD1 from the table was never checked on the DNA. TRBV1 is an annotated pseudogene. There are 17 residues in the CDR3. CDR3 protein: CTSSQDGSARSSYEQYF. The CDR3 nucleotides read TGCACCAGCAGCCAAGATGGTAGCGCCAGGAGCTCCTACGAGCAGTACTTC.

V and J are TRBV12-3 or TRBV12-4 and TRBJ1-2, with TRBD1 as a possible D gene (6 bases). The CDR3 totals 15 residues. Trimming removed 3 bases from V and 0 bases from J, with 11 bases in between. CDR3 sequence: CASSFAGGPNYGYTF. The CDR3, as DNA: TGTGCCAGCAGTTTTGCTGGGGGCCCTAACTATGGCTACACCTTC.

This clonotype came up many times. The chain combines TRBV4-3 with TRBJ2-7; TRBD1 agrees at 8 bases. The CDR3 has 15 amino acids. The V gene end was trimmed by 0 bases and the J gene end by 2 bases; junction bases not matched to a gene: 3. The germline CDR1 and CDR2 sequences are LGHNA and YSLEER. CDR3 protein: CASSQEGTGTYEQYF. DNA of the CDR3: TGCGCCAGCAGCCAAGAGGGGACAGGAACCTACGAGCAGTACTTC.

This rearrangement joins TRBV7-2 to TRBJ2-1; 8 nucleotides align to TRBD2. V dropped 4 bases and J dropped 2; count of bases not matched to a gene: 4. Germline V CDR1 and CDR2: SGHTA, FQGNSA. There are 15 residues in the CDR3. This CDR3 is CASSSAGGPYNEQFF. CDR3 bases: TGTGCCAGCAGCTCGGCGGGGGGACCCTACAATGAGCAGTTCTTC.

This clonotype occurred many times. The chain combines TRBV7-9 with TRBJ1-1; D gene uncertain. V lost 5 bases and J 0 bases, leaving 4 bases between the germline ends. Germline CDR1 and CDR2: SEHNR and FQNEAQ (reference sequence). This CDR3 region has 12 residues. CDR3: CASSEMNTEAFF. CDR3 nucleotide sequence: TGTGCCAGCAGCGAGATGAACACTGAAGCTTTCTTT.

Many counts were recorded for this clonotype. The V and J genes are TRBV10-3 and TRBJ2-5, with D tentatively TRBD2 (6 bases). CDR1 and CDR2 (germline): ENHRY, SYGVKD. Trimming left V 0 bases short and J 0 bases short, with 11 bases between. This CDR3 has 16 amino acids. The CDR3 DNA follows: TGTGCCATCAGTGAGTCGATGGAGGGGTACCAAGAGACCCAGTACTTC. This encodes CAISESMEGYQETQYF.

This rearrangement joins TRBV13 to TRBJ2-7; TRBD2 matches 15 bases. CDR1 is PRHDT and CDR2 is FYEKMQ in the germline V gene (reference sequence). V lost 3 bases to trimming and J lost 0 bases; unmatched junction nucleotides: 12. CDR3 length: 20 amino acids. CDR3 amino acids: CASSFTPGLAGGPSSYEQYF. The CDR3, as DNA: TGTGCCAGCAGCTTCACTCCGGGACTAGCGGGGGGCCCCAGCTCCTACGAGCAGTACTTC.

This clonotype was detected ten times or more. The chain carries TRBV20-1 and TRBJ2-3; no clear D. V lost 0 bases and J 0 bases, leaving 10 bases between the germline ends. This CDR3 comprises 15 residues. Germline V lookup: CDR1 DFQATT, CDR2 SNEGSKA (reference sequence). CDR3 DNA sequence: TGCAGTGCTAGAGAGGGCGGATCTAGCACAGATACGCAGTATTTT. Its translation: CSAREGGSSTDTQYF.